The 3 T cell receptor beta chains presented below share a single source sample, sequenced in a study of T cell responses to AZD1222 COVID-19 vaccine. Generated by immunoSEQ multiplex PCR, the TCRdb table keeps only in-frame clones and is missing some. Here the sample spans 120,000 to 150,000 clones, roughly nine tenths being singletons. This material consisted of peripheral blood, taken 28 days after the second AZD1222 dose. The source is an adult who received the AZD1222 COVID-19 vaccine.

This CDR3 reads CASSLLQGDQPQHF. The CDR3 nucleotides are TGCGCCAGCAGCTTGCTCCAGGGAGATCAGCCCCAGCATTTT. The J gene is TRBJ1-5, the V gene TRBV5-1; tentatively, D is TRBD1 (5 bases). The germline V gene encodes CDR1 SGHRS and CDR2 YFSETQ. CDR3 size: 14 residues. V lost 1 base and J lost 5, with 10 bases in between.

The chain combines TRBV29-1 with TRBJ2-3; TRBD2 might be the D (5 bases). V was pared by 2 bases and J by 2 bases, with 11 bases between. CDR1 SQVTM and CDR2 ANQGSEA come from the germline V gene. This CDR3 spans 14 amino acids. In DNA form, the CDR3 reads TGCAGCGTTGAAATGGGCGGACTCACAGATACGCAGTATTTT. Translated, it gives CSVEMGGLTDTQYF.

The chain links TRBV12-3 or TRBV12-4 to TRBJ1-1; D not certain. CDR3 length: 12 amino acids. V gave up 7 bases and J gave up 1 base, with 7 bases separating them. The CDR3 here is CASKRRNTEAFF. CDR3 sequence (DNA): TGTGCCAGCAAGAGGAGGAACACTGAAGCTTTCTTT.